This T cell receptor beta chain was profiled in a study of blood T cells in healthy people across ages. The CDR3 has 13 residues. The V gene lost 1 base and the J gene lost 5 bases, with 8 bases spanning the gap. Germline-derived CDR1 and CDR2 are MGHRA and YSYEKL. The use of a sample-barcoded 5' primer and a J-beta primer mix characterized a second PCR of roughly 6 to 11 cycles. Through a template-switch adaptor with 12 random nucleotides, each cDNA molecule received a tag. TCRdb recomputed calls from the 5' RACE reads with MiXCR, one row per CDR3 protein. The repertoire consists of approximately 1.5 million distinct CDR3 sequences, with about 45% occurring once and the leading ten covering over 3.5%.

Input material: blood. The TCR originated in a young woman in good health. This chain connects TRBV4-1 to TRBJ1-1; the D is unclear. For the CDR3, the DNA is TGCGCCAGCAGCCAAGCTAGGGAAACTGAAGCTTTCTTT. Protein sequence: CASSQARETEAFF.